The rows below give T cell receptor beta chains drawn from one sample of a study. TCRdb itself ran the 5' RACE reads through MiXCR, one entry per CDR3 protein. The table records around 4,800 distinct CDR3 sequences, approximately 70% of them present only once. The specimen sequenced was Tregs sorted from blood. These receptors all come from a female donor with breast cancer. Both conserved end residues are part of each CDR3. A D gene is named only where the DNA matches it firmly. Not every row has a clone size; where given, it reads once, few, many or a size class.

size | length | D | J | V | DNA | CDR3
few | 15 | TRBD1 | TRBJ1-2 | TRBV7-6 | TGTGCCAGCAGCTCCCCCGGGACAGGGCGCGATGGCTACACCTTC | CASSSPGTGRDGYTF
. | 16 | . | TRBJ2-3 | TRBV5-1 | TGCGCCAGCAGCCTTCGACAGGGCGCGGGGATAGATACGCAGTATTTT | CASSLRQGAGIDTQYF
. | 15 | . | TRBJ2-1 | TRBV5-1 | TGCGCCAGCAGCTTGGGGACAGCCACTTACAATGAGCAGTTCTTC | CASSLGTATYNEQFF
once | 14 | TRBD1 | TRBJ2-1 | TRBV7-9 | TGTGCCAGCAGAAGACAGGGCTCCTACAATGAGCAGTTCTTC | CASRRQGSYNEQFF
. | 16 | . | TRBJ2-1 | TRBV7-6 | TGTGCCAGCAGCTTATGGGGGGCAAGCTCCTACAATGAGCAGTTCTTC | CASSLWGASSYNEQFF
few | 14 | TRBD1 | TRBJ1-4 | TRBV7-9 | TGTGCCAGCAGCTCGACAGGGGAGGATGAAAAACTGTTTTTT | CASSSTGEDEKLFF
once | 17 | . | TRBJ2-7 | TRBV3-1 | TGTGCCAGCAGCCAAGTAGACCCCCCTGTAGCTCACCACGAGCAGTACTTC | CASSQVDPPVAHHEQYF
. | 19 | TRBD2 | TRBJ2-2 | TRBV9 | TGTGCCAGCAGCAACTCACAGGGGAGCGGGAGGGAGAACACCGGGGAGCTGTTTTTT | CASSNSQGSGRENTGELFF
. | 14 | . | TRBJ2-7 | TRBV4-1 | TGCGCCAGCAGCTACACCCCCGGTTCGGACGAGCAGTACTTC | CASSYTPGSDEQYF
. | 13 | . | TRBJ1-2 | TRBV7-2 | TGTGCCAGCAGCCCCCTGGGGGGGGACGGCTACACCTTC | CASSPLGGDGYTF
. | 15 | . | TRBJ1-1 | TRBV6-5 | TGTGCCAGCAGATTATGGCTGGGACAAAACACTGAAGCTTTCTTT | CASRLWLGQNTEAFF
. | 15 | . | TRBJ2-7 | TRBV7-9 | TGTGCCAGCAGCCGGACTACAGGGACCCCCTACGAGCAGTACTTC | CASSRTTGTPYEQYF
. | 14 | TRBD2 | TRBJ2-7 | TRBV7-6 | TGTGCCAGCAGCCTCGGGGGGTATTTTGACGAGCAGTACTTC | CASSLGGYFDEQYF
. | 16 | TRBD1 | TRBJ2-1 | TRBV6-2/TRBV6-3 | TGTGCCAGCAGTTACGATACCCGACAGGGATCCCATGAGCAGTTCTTC | CASSYDTRQGSHEQFF
. | 16 | TRBD2 | TRBJ2-1 | TRBV10-1 | TGCGCCAGCAGTGAACTAGCGGGGATTTACTACAATGAGCAGTTCTTC | CASSELAGIYYNEQFF
. | 15 | . | TRBJ1-5 | TRBV9 | TGTGCCAGCAGCGTAGGTTTAGATACCAATCAGCCCCAGCATTTT | CASSVGLDTNQPQHF
. | 15 | . | TRBJ1-2 | TRBV4-1 | TGCGCCAGCAGCCAAGATGCGTCAGCGGGCTATGGCTACACCTTC | CASSQDASAGYGYTF
. | 14 | . | TRBJ2-4 | TRBV4-1 | TGCGCCAGCAGCCAAGTTCCAGGGAAAAACATTCAGTACTTC | CASSQVPGKNIQYF
. | 15 | . | TRBJ1-2 | TRBV5-1 | TGCGCCAGCAGCTTGTTTGCCAGCCAGGACTATGGCTACACCTTC | CASSLFASQDYGYTF
few | 13 | . | TRBJ1-2 | TRBV20-1 | TGCAGTGGCCAGGGACCGGAGACCTATGGCTACACCTTC | CSGQGPETYGYTF
once | 16 | . | TRBJ2-7 | TRBV20-1 | TGCAGTGCTAGTGTTGGGGGGGCACTTCCCTCCTACGAGCAGTACTTC | CSASVGGALPSYEQYF
. | 16 | . | TRBJ1-1 | TRBV21-1 | TGTGCCAGCAGTCCATGGGAGCACAGGAAGAACACTGAAGCTTTCTTT | CASSPWEHRKNTEAFF
few | 18 | TRBD2 | TRBJ2-7 | TRBV4-1 | TGCGCCAGCAGCCAAGATTGGCCCTCGACTAGCGGGAGCTACGAGCAGTACTTC | CASSQDWPSTSGSYEQYF
. | 14 | . | TRBJ2-1 | TRBV20-1 | TGCAGTGCTAGAGATCTGGACAGTTACAATGAGCAGTTCTTC | CSARDLDSYNEQFF
. | 14 | . | TRBJ2-3 | TRBV5-6 | TGTGCCAGCAGCTCGGGACCAGGCACAGATACGCAGTATTTT | CASSSGPGTDTQYF
once | 15 | . | TRBJ2-2 | TRBV7-9 | TGTGCCAGCAGCTCTGAGGGTACGAACACCGGGGAGCTGTTTTTT | CASSSEGTNTGELFF
. | 13 | . | TRBJ2-2 | TRBV12-3/TRBV12-4 | TGTGCCAGCAGTCCTGGTCGCACCGGGGAGCTGTTTTTT | CASSPGRTGELFF